This TCR beta chain emerged from a study of post-analysis software for immune sequencing data. Per the germline V gene, CDR1 is SGHVS and CDR2 is FQNEAQ. The CDR3 is 15 amino acids. Trimming shortened V by 4 bases and J by 0 bases, and 12 bases separated the two germline ends. Findings and caveats of the study: There were five or six TRBV segments more frequent in patients than controls, and TRBV5-6, TRBV5-1 and TRBV20-1 were among them.

The authors incorporated unique molecular identifiers into the TCR beta cDNA libraries. A population of roughly 0.95 to 10 million T cells gave rise to roughly 500,000 cDNA molecules. TCRdb passed the PCR reads through MiXCR, listing each CDR3 protein once. This table has fewer than 850,000 distinct CDR3 sequences, approximately 44% appearing once. The sample holds a few counts of this clonotype. Its antigen is unknown. The chain employs TRBV7-8 and TRBJ1-1; weak D call: TRBD1 (6 bases). The specimen was blood. This TCR was sampled from a girl between 5 and 17 years old with multiple sclerosis. The CDR3 bases are TGTGCCAGCAGCTGGGGGGCGGGGTTGAACACTGAAGCTTTCTTT. Translating it yields CASSWGAGLNTEAFF.